A single sample is the source of the 13 T cell receptor beta chains below, sequenced in a study of Graves' ophthalmopathy and Graves' hyperthyroidism. The authors amplified TCR beta CDR3 regions, and they did so from RNA transcripts for repertoire sequencing. The first-round RT-PCR employed HTBI primers together with the Qiagen OneStep RT-PCR kit. A multiplex PCR was then performed as the second round. MiXCR, run by TCRdb on the multiplex PCR reads, gives a single entry per CDR3 protein. The repertoire has around 1.1 million distinct CDR3 sequences, 36% of them found once; the top ten carry approximately 12%. Sample: peripheral blood or thyroid tissue (not recorded which). These TCRs come from an adult man with Graves' hyperthyroidism.

Of note for this clonotype: The junction departs from the called germline gene at one end, perhaps through a read error. The chain couples TRBV10-2 to TRBJ1-2; maybe TRBD1 (5 bases). This CDR3 is built from 15 residues. The germline gives CDR1 WSHSY, CDR2 SAAADI. The CDR3 bases are TGTGCCAGCAGTTTCCGGACGACAGAAAATTATGGCGACACCTTC. The encoded protein is CASSFRTTENYGDTF.

This clonotype has more than one count but fewer than ten. The rearrangement uses TRBV6-6 and TRBJ1-2; 8 bases line up with TRBD1. After removal of 7 bases from V and 4 bases from J, the junction contained 14 bases not matched to a gene. Germline V gene lookup returns CDR1 MNHNY and CDR2 SVGAGI (reference sequence). The CDR3 is made up of 16 amino acids. CDR3 bases: TGTGCCAGCACCTCCCAGGGGGCACGGTATGGCTATGGCTACACCTTC. Translating gives CASTSQGARYGYGYTF.

This clonotype has ten or more counts. DNA for the CDR3: TGTGCCAGCAGCGCCGGACGAAGCTCCTACGAGCAGTACTTC. It specifies CASSAGRSSYEQYF. The chain couples TRBV9 to TRBJ2-7; D is unresolved. Germline values: CDR1 SGDLS, CDR2 YYNGEE. The CDR3 loop spans 14 amino acids. Between the trimmed V and J ends, which lost 3 bases and 0 bases, there was a span of 10 bases.

This clonotype has a count of ten or more. The V gene is TRBV10-3, the J gene TRBJ1-2; D might be TRBD1 (5 bases). Between the trimmed V and J ends, which lost 1 base and 4 bases, there was a span of 10 bases. The CDR3 covers 14 residues. Germline CDR1 is ENHRY and CDR2 is SYGVKD. The CDR3 nucleotides read TGTGCCATCAGTGAGTGGGGGGATGCCTATGGCTACACCTTC. Its protein is CAISEWGDAYGYTF.

This chain links TRBV7-2 with TRBJ2-7; 10 bases align to TRBD1. Germline V gene lookup returns CDR1 SGHTA and CDR2 FQGNSA. The V segment lost 5 bases and the J segment 3 bases; nucleotides outside the gene matches: 10. The CDR3 extends over 16 amino acids. DNA of the CDR3: TGTGCCAGCAGCACGGGACAGGGGTGGGTGAACTACGAGCAGTACTTC. Translating it yields CASSTGQGWVNYEQYF.

This clonotype was seen ten or more times. The chain employs TRBV19 and TRBJ1-2, with D unclear. The CDR3 length is 14 residues. The ends were cut back, 6 bases at V and 4 bases at J, with 15 bases in the middle. Germline V gene lookup returns CDR1 LNHDA and CDR2 SQIVND (reference sequence). The chain's CDR3 is CASSLGGMSYGYTF. DNA of the CDR3: TGTGCCAGTAGCCTGGGAGGGATGTCCTATGGCTACACCTTC.

The V call is TRBV12-3 or TRBV12-4, the J call TRBJ2-7; D remains ambiguous. CDR3 length equals 14 residues. The germline V and J ends were trimmed by 3 bases and 1 base, with 10 bases remaining between them. The CDR3 here is CASSFSGISYEQYF. DNA for the CDR3: TGTGCCAGCAGTTTCTCGGGTATTTCCTACGAGCAGTACTTC.

The gene calls are TRBV11-3 and TRBJ2-7, with TRBD1 matching 9 bases. V gave up 6 bases and J gave up 2 bases; unmatched junction bases: 8. The CDR3 is made up of 15 amino acids. Germline V lookup: CDR1 SGHNT, CDR2 YENEEA. In DNA, the CDR3 is TGTGCCAGCAGTTCCCGGGACAGGGTCGCCTACGAGCAGTACTTC. Translated: CASSSRDRVAYEQYF.

This clonotype has a count of ten or more. The genes are TRBV29-1 and TRBJ2-7; D is unclear. From germline, CDR1 is SQVTM and CDR2 ANQGSEA. V lost 6 bases, J lost 6 bases, and 12 bases lay in between. The CDR3 consists of 11 residues. DNA for the CDR3: TGCAGCGTCGCGATCGGCGGCGAGCAGTACTTC. It is translated as CSVAIGGEQYF.

In its sample, this clonotype was seen many times. The CDR3 region is CSARDGPAYEQYF. The CDR3 nucleotides read TGCAGTGCTAGAGATGGGCCGGCCTACGAGCAGTACTTC. The chain uses TRBV20-1 and TRBJ2-7, with D unclear. The V gene's germline CDR1 is DFQATT and CDR2 SNEGSKA (reference sequence). This CDR3 comprises 13 residues. V lost 0 bases and J 2 bases, leaving 8 bases between the germline ends.

This clonotype was observed a handful of times. V is TRBV6-5 and J is TRBJ2-7; D possibly corresponds to TRBD1 (6 bases). V lost 6 bases and J lost 4, with 19 bases in between. CDR1 and CDR2 from the germline V gene are MNHEY and SVGAGI. The CDR3 has 15 amino acids. CDR3 region: CASRYTGMIGYEQYF. In DNA form, the CDR3 reads TGTGCCAGCAGGTATACAGGGATGATCGGGTACGAGCAGTACTTC.

This clonotype was counted ten times or more. This CDR3 is CSVEDLRGGYTF. CDR3 nucleotides: TGCAGCGTTGAAGATCTTAGGGGAGGCTACACCTTC. The chain links TRBV29-1 to TRBJ1-2, with D maybe TRBD1 (5 bases). CDR3 size: 12 residues. Trimming left V 0 bases short and J 8 bases short, with 10 bases between. Germline CDR1 reads SQVTM; CDR2 reads ANQGSEA.

This clonotype has ten or more counts. V is TRBV2 and J is TRBJ1-5; D gene ambiguous. The V end was cut by 2 bases, the J end by 0 bases, with 8 bases between. The CDR3 contains 15 residues. Looked up from germline, CDR1 is SNHLY and CDR2 is FYNNEI. In DNA form, the CDR3 reads TGTGCCAGCAGTGAAATGCGGAATAGCAATCAGCCCCAGCATTTT. It yields the protein CASSEMRNSNQPQHF.